This note documents a single T cell receptor (beta chain) sequence. Its antigen is not known. The data were taken from a study of T-cell memory formation after mild COVID-19. Overall study: Most TCR clusters belonged to a single donor. Regarding the study as a whole: CD8+ contracting clones occupied EMRA, while CD4+ ones occupied mainly CM and EM. Specificity for SARS-CoV-2 was not confirmed among the second-wave clones peaking on day 37.

Using constant-segment primers, 5'RACE produced TCR alpha and TCR beta cDNA libraries carrying sample barcodes and UMIs. Each CDR3 protein gets one entry after TCRdb re-called the 5' RACE reads with MiXCR. The sample records under 300,000 distinct CDR3 sequences, around a tenth being singletons. This CDR3 is 15 amino acids long. The V end was cut by 0 bases, the J end by 8 bases, with 12 bases between. Germline assignment: CDR1 SGHRS and CDR2 YFSETQ. The sequencing sample was made of PBMCs or a T cell subset sorted from them (not recorded which). The sequence derives from a man aged 18 to 29 who had mild COVID-19 (a few samples of this study predate the infection). Cell type and time point are not known. The V gene is TRBV5-1, the J gene TRBJ1-6; D gene ambiguous. CDR3 in amino acids: CASSLVGRGDSPLHF. The DNA for the CDR3 is TGCGCCAGCAGCTTGGTGGGTCGAGGTGATTCACCCCTCCACTTT.